A single sample is the source of the 18 T cell receptor beta chains below, sequenced in a study of T cell repertoires in cytomegalovirus infection. Their cognate antigens are unknown. A single record per CDR3 protein comes from TCRdb applying MiXCR to the reads. The data contain approximately 140,000 distinct CDR3 sequences, 20% to 30% of them singletons. Input material: PBMCs, sequenced either directly or after in vitro stimulation (not recorded which). These receptors all come from a human donor in good health (CMV status not recorded). Some clones in this sample may be carry-over from other donors' samples.

The rearrangement uses TRBV5-8 and TRBJ2-7; D gene ambiguous. Germline CDR1 is SGHTS and CDR2 is YDEGEE. The CDR3 runs 15 residues. V lost 4 bases and J 2 bases, leaving 16 bases between the germline ends. CDR3 amino acids: CASSLDGREPYEQYV. CDR3 bases: TGTGCCAGCAGCCTTGACGGACGTGAACCCTACGAGCAGTACGTC.

The V gene is TRBV18, the J gene TRBJ2-1; TRBD2 agrees at 9 bases. CDR3 length: 18 residues. With 3 bases clipped from V and 1 base from J, the junction kept 10 bases outside the gene matches. Germline V lookup: CDR1 KGHSH, CDR2 LQKENI. Here the CDR3 reads CASSPRPAGGLSYNEQFF. In DNA, the CDR3 is TGTGCCAGCTCACCCCGCCCAGCGGGAGGTTTGTCCTACAATGAGCAGTTCTTC.

V and J are TRBV28 and TRBJ2-1; 16 bases map to TRBD2. The V gene's germline CDR1 is MDHEN and CDR2 SYDVKM. J gave up 15 bases and V 3 bases, and 8 bases lay outside the gene matches. The CDR3 loop spans 15 amino acids. CDR3 sequence (DNA): TGTGCCAGCAGTTTTTCTGGGACTAGCGGGAGGGACTTGTTCTTC. Amino acids: CASSFSGTSGRDLFF. The whole variable domain, filled in from reference TRBV28 and TRBJ2-1, reads DVKVTQSSRYLVKRTGEKVFLECVQDMDHENMFWYRQDPGLGLRLIYFSYDVKMKEKGDIPEGYSVSREKKERFSLILESASTNQTSMYLCASSFSGTSGRDLFFGPGTRLTVL.

This clonotype showed up just a few times. The J gene is TRBJ2-7, the V gene TRBV6-2 or TRBV6-3; D possibly corresponds to TRBD1 (6 bases). Deletions cut 8 bases from V and 4 bases from J, with 18 bases between. The CDR3 runs 14 residues. Germline V CDR1 and CDR2: MNHEY, SVGEGT. The CDR3 region has the DNA TGTGCCAGCCATGCCCTTGGGGGCAAATACGAGCAGTACTTC. It yields the protein CASHALGGKYEQYF.

The V call is TRBV27, the J call TRBJ2-3, with 8 bases that match TRBD1. Unmatched junction bases numbered 10, after V lost 7 bases and J lost 1 base. The CDR3 has 16 amino acids. Germline loops: CDR1 MNHEY, CDR2 SMNVEV (reference sequence). The CDR3 coding sequence is TGTGCCAGCACCTCTTGGGCAGGGGGCGGCACAGATACGCAGTATTTT. Translating gives CASTSWAGGGTDTQYF.

This clonotype turned up a few times. The V and J genes are TRBV7-6 and TRBJ2-3, with 7 bases aligning to TRBD1. V was pared by 6 bases and J by 0 bases, with 6 bases of the junction left unmatched. CDR1 and CDR2 (germline): SGHVS, FNYEAQ. The CDR3 spans 15 residues. The CDR3 spells CASRVTGASTDTQYF. CDR3 DNA: TGTGCCAGCAGAGTCACAGGGGCTAGCACAGATACGCAGTATTTT.

As DNA, the CDR3 is TGCGCCAGCAGCCAAGATTCTAGAAGTCTGGAGACCCAGTACTTC. This codes for CASSQDSRSLETQYF. This chain uses TRBV4-1 with TRBJ2-5; unclear D gene. The CDR3 is made up of 15 amino acids. Deletions cut 0 bases from V and 5 bases from J, with 13 bases between. Germline V gene data show CDR1 as MGHRA and CDR2 as YSYEKL.

The chain is built from TRBV6-5 and TRBJ2-5; D gene uncertain. Trimming took 10 bases from V and 4 from J, leaving 16 bases between them. This CDR3 spans 13 amino acids. The germline V gene has CDR1 MNHEY and CDR2 SVGAGI. The CDR3 region has the DNA TGTGCCACCACCACATTGGCAGGAGAGACCCAGTACTTC. It encodes CATTTLAGETQYF.

This clonotype was seen at least ten times. V and J are TRBV7-2 and TRBJ1-5; D is uncertain. The germline V gene encodes CDR1 SGHTA and CDR2 FQGNSA. The CDR3 runs to 14 residues. V was cut by 1 base and J by 4 bases, with 8 bases left in between. CDR3 sequence reads: CASSLEGLNQPQHF. In DNA form, the CDR3 reads TGTGCCAGCAGCTTAGAAGGTCTAAATCAGCCCCAGCATTTT.

This clonotype was observed a handful of times. The chain joins TRBV11-3 to TRBJ2-1; tentative D call: TRBD1 (5 bases). The CDR3 runs to 13 residues. The V end lost 3 bases, the J end lost 5 bases, and 8 bases lay between the germline ends. The germline gives CDR1 SGHNT, CDR2 YENEEA. The CDR3 reads CASSFQGDNEQFF. The CDR3, as DNA: TGTGCCAGCAGCTTTCAGGGTGACAATGAGCAGTTCTTC.

This clonotype was seen ten or more times. The chain couples TRBV6-2 or TRBV6-3 to TRBJ2-7; TRBD1 is a possible D gene (6 bases). V shed 8 bases and J shed 5 bases, with 19 bases lying between them. CDR3 length: 14 residues. The germline gives CDR1 MNHEY, CDR2 SVGEGT. The CDR3 loop is CASLRGRVGHEQYV. CDR3 DNA sequence: TGTGCCAGCTTGAGGGGGAGAGTGGGTCACGAGCAGTACGTC.

The table lists this clonotype with many counts. V gene TRBV12-3 or TRBV12-4 combines with J gene TRBJ1-1; 10 nucleotides agree with TRBD1. The V segment lost 5 bases and the J segment 4 bases; nucleotides outside the gene matches: 7. The CDR3 totals 15 residues. The CDR3 DNA follows: TGTGCCAGCAGTGCCGACAGGGGGCCCCCCACTGAAGCTTTCTTT. It encodes CASSADRGPPTEAFF.

This clonotype was counted at least ten times. J is TRBJ2-7 and V is TRBV7-2, with TRBD2 matching 9 bases. The germline gives CDR1 SGHTA, CDR2 FQGNSA. This CDR3 spans 15 amino acids. V lost 1 base to trimming and J lost 5 bases; unmatched junction nucleotides: 6. CDR3 DNA sequence: TGTGCCAGCAGCTTAGATGGCGGGAGGGCGGACGAGCAGTACTTC. Translated: CASSLDGGRADEQYF.

The V and J genes are TRBV11-2 and TRBJ2-7, with D tentatively TRBD1 or TRBD2 (5 bases each). The CDR3 spans 13 residues. The V and J ends lost 5 bases and 5 bases respectively, with 13 bases between them. The germline V gene has CDR1 SGHAT and CDR2 FQNNGV. The CDR3 reads CASSTPGTNEQYV. The CDR3 DNA reads as TGTGCCAGCAGCACTCCGGGGACCAACGAGCAGTACGTC.

This clonotype has only a few counts. V gene TRBV4-3 combines with J gene TRBJ2-5; 7 bases agree with TRBD2. With V trimmed by 0 bases and J by 3 bases, 4 bases remained unmatched. CDR1 is LGHNA and CDR2 is YSLEER in the germline V gene. The CDR3 sequence is 15 residues long. CDR3 sequence reads: CASSQDGGREETQYF. The CDR3 DNA is TGCGCCAGCAGCCAAGATGGAGGGAGGGAAGAGACCCAGTACTTC.

This clonotype was recorded at least ten times. This chain links TRBV28 with TRBJ1-2; D remains unclear. The V end lost 3 bases, the J end lost 4 bases, and 6 bases lay between the germline ends. This CDR3 spans 12 amino acids. The germline gives CDR1 MDHEN, CDR2 SYDVKM. CDR3 loop: CASSFGSYGYTF. The CDR3 DNA follows: TGTGCCAGCAGTTTTGGGAGCTATGGCTACACCTTC.

Regarding this clonotype: One base away lies a much larger clone, so this may be a sequencing read error. The V gene is TRBV7-9, the J gene TRBJ2-3; a possible D gene is TRBD1 (6 bases). CDR1 is SEHNR and CDR2 is FQNEAQ in the germline V gene (reference sequence). V dropped 6 bases and J dropped 4 bases, with 29 bases sitting between them. CDR3 length: 19 residues. The CDR3 DNA follows: TGTGCCAGCAGTAAACGACCGGGACAAATAAATAAAATCGCAGATACGCAGTATTTT. It yields the protein CASSKRPGQINKIADTQYF.

The chain is built from TRBV23-1 and TRBJ2-7, with 13 bases that match TRBD2. TRBV23-1 is filed as an ORF, its function uncertain. Losses at the gene ends were 9 bases for V and 2 bases for J; bases not matched to a gene: 4. The CDR3 runs to 14 residues. The CDR3 loop reads CASRGTSGTYEQYF. The CDR3 region has the DNA TGCGCCAGTCGGGGGACTAGCGGGACCTACGAGCAGTACTTC.